Listed here is a single T cell receptor beta chain. Authors' methods: The assay estimated nucleated cells by amplifying reference gene primers. The data were produced by immunoSEQ multiplex PCR, yet TCRdb's version contains in-frame clones alone and is incomplete. The V and J calls and clone size were taken over from that table, and D and trimming were inferred from the DNA. Of about 290,000 clones in the sample, roughly 91% were seen once. Germline lookup yields CDR1 MRHNA and CDR2 SNTAGT. J was trimmed by 1 base and V by 10 bases; bases with no gene match: 18. The CDR3 spans 18 residues. The data derive from a study of blood T cell repertoires in COVID-19. Study summary: Sites across the United States, Italy and Spain contributed samples from acute and convalescent COVID-19. PBMCs, B-cell-depleted T cells, or T cells were the source of the cDNA or gDNA that made up the material.

A Seattle source enrolled patients during active infection and followed them longitudinally. Sequencing input: peripheral blood. The chain has TRBV6-4 and TRBJ2-1; the match to TRBD1 covers 8 bases. The receptor was derived from a woman in her twenties or thirties with COVID-19, enrolled during active disease. CDR3 sequence (DNA): TGTGCCACCCCCAAAGGCCCGGGACAGGTGCAATCCTACAATGAGCAGTTCTTC. Its translation is CATPKGPGQVQSYNEQFF.